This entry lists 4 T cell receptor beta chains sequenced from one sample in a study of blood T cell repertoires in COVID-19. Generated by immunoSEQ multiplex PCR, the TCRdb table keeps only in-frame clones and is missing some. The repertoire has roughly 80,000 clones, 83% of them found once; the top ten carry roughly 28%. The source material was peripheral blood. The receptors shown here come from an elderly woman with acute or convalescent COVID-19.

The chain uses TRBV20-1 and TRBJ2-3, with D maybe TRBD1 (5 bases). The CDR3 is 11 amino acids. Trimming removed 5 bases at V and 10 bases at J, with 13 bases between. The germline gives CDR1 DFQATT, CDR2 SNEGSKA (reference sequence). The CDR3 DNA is TGCAGTGCTGTGGGGCTCGATGCGCAGTATTTT. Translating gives CSAVGLDAQYF.

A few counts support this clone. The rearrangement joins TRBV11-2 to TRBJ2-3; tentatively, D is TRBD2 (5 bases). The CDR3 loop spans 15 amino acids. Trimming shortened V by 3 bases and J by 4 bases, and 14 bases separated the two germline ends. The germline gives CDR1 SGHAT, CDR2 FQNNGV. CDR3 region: CASSLGALGADTQYF. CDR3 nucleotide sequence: TGTGCCAGCAGCTTGGGAGCACTTGGAGCAGATACGCAGTATTTT.

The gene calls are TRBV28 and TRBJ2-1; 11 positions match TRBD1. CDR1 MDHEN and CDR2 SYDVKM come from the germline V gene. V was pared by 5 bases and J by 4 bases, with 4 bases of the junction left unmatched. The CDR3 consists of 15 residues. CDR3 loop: CASSGGTGGYNEQFF. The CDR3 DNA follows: TGTGCCAGCAGTGGCGGGACAGGGGGTTACAATGAGCAGTTCTTC.

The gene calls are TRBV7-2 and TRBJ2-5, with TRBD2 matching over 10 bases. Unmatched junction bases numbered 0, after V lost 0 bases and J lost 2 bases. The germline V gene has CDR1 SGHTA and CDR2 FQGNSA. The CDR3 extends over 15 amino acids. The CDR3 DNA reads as TGTGCCAGCAGCTTAGCACTAGCGGGACAAGAGACCCAGTACTTC. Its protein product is CASSLALAGQETQYF.